What follows describes a single T cell receptor (beta chain). As yet, its antigen is unknown. The sample comes from a study of T-cell memory formation after mild COVID-19. Points from the study as a whole: Of the contracting clones, CD4+ ones lay mainly in CM and EM, and CD8+ ones in EMRA. Detection of some responders pre-infection suggested pre-existing cross-reactive memory T cells participated. Whether day 37 second-wave clones are SARS-CoV-2-specific was not confirmed.

5'RACE, which relied on constant-segment primers, yielded TCR alpha and TCR beta cDNA libraries carrying sample barcodes and UMIs. TCRdb redid the calling of the 5' RACE reads with MiXCR, one entry per CDR3 protein. The sample comprises about 400,000 distinct CDR3 sequences, 20% to 30% of which are singletons, and around 9.5% rests with the top ten. Germline V lookup: CDR1 SGDLS, CDR2 YYNGEE. V lost 4 bases and J lost 6, with 17 bases in between. The CDR3 contains 14 residues. The receptor was derived from an adult woman who had mild COVID-19 (a few samples of this study predate the infection). Cell type and time point are not known. This rearrangement joins TRBV9 to TRBJ2-7; D may be TRBD1 or TRBD2 (5 bases each). Sequences were obtained from PBMCs or a T cell subset sorted from them (not recorded which). The CDR3 spells CASSPGKGRGEQYF. The CDR3 coding sequence is TGTGCCAGCAGCCCAGGGAAGGGACGGGGCGAGCAGTACTTC. Complete variable domain (other parts from reference TRBV9 and TRBJ2-7): DSGVTQTPKHLITATGQRVTLRCSPRSGDLSVYWYQQSLDQGLQFLIQYYNGEERAKGNILERFSAQQFPDLHSELNLSSLELGDSALYFCASSPGKGRGEQYFGPGTRLTVT.